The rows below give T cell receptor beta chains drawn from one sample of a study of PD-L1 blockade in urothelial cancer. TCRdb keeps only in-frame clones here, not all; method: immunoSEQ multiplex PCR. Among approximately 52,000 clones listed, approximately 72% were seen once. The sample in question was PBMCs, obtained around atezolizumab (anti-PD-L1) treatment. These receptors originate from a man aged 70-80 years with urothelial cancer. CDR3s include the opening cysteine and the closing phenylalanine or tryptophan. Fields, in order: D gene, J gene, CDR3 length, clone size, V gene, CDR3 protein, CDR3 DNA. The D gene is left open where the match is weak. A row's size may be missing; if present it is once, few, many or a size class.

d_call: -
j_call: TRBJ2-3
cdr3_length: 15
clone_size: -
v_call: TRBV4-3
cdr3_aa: CASSQDRPGADTQYF
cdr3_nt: TGCGCCAGCAGCCAAGATCGGCCAGGGGCAGATACGCAGTATTTT

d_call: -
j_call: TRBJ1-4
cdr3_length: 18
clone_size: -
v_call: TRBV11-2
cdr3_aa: CASSLDSGTWPTNEKLFF
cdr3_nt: TGTGCCAGCAGCTTAGATTCAGGGACTTGGCCAACTAATGAAAAACTGTTTTTT

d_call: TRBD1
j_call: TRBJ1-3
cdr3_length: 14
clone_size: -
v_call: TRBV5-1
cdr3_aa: CASSPTGGGNTIYF
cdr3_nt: TGCGCCAGCAGCCCGACAGGGGGCGGAAACACCATATATTTT

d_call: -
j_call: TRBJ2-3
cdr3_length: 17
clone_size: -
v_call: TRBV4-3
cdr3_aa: CASSQEIGRGRADTQYF
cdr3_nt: TGCGCCAGCAGCCAAGAGATCGGCAGGGGAAGAGCAGATACGCAGTATTTT

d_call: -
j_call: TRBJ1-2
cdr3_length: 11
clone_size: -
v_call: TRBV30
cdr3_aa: CAWRAGYGYTF
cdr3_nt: TGTGCCTGGAGAGCAGGGTACGGCTACACCTTC

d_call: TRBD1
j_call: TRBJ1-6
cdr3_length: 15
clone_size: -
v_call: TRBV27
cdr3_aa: CASRDRDTYNSPLHF
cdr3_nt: TGTGCCAGCAGGGACAGGGACACCTATAATTCACCCCTCCACTTT

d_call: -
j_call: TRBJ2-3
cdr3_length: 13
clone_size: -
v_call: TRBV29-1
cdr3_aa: CSVDRRSADTQYF
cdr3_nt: TGCAGCGTTGACCGGCGCAGCGCAGATACGCAGTATTTT

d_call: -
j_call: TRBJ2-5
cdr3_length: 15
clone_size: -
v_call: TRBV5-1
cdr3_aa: CASSSSDSPGETQYF
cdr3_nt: TGCGCCAGCAGCTCATCAGACTCTCCCGGGGAGACCCAGTACTTC

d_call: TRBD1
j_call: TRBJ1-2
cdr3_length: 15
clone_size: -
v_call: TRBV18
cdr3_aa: CASSPSGTGGHGYTF
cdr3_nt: TGTGCCAGCTCACCGTCCGGGACAGGGGGGCATGGCTACACCTTC

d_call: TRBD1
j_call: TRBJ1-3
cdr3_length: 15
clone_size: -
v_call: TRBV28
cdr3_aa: CASSLPGTGVNTIYF
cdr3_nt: TGTGCCAGCAGTCTCCCCGGGACAGGCGTTAACACCATATATTTT

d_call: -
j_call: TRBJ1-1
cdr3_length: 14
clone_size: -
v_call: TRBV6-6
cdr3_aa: CASSLDRERTEAFF
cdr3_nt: TGTGCCAGCAGCCTAGACAGAGAACGGACTGAAGCTTTCTTT

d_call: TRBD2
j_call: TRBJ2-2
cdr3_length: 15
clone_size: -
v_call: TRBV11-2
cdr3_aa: CASSLGGSNTGELFF
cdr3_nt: TGTGCCAGCAGCTTAGGCGGGAGCAACACCGGGGAGCTGTTTTTT

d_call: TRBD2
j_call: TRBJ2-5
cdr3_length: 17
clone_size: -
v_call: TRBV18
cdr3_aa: CASSLMTSGGFQETQYF
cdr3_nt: TGTGCCAGCTCACTCATGACTAGCGGGGGCTTCCAAGAGACCCAGTACTTC

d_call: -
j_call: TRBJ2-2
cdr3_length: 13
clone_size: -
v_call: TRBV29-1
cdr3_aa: CSVEGGTPGELFF
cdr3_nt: TGCAGCGTTGAGGGGGGAACCCCCGGGGAGCTGTTTTTT

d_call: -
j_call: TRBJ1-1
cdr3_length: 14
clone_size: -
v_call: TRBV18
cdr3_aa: CASSPPPGNTEAFF
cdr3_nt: TGTGCCAGCTCACCACCTCCCGGGAACACTGAAGCTTTCTTT

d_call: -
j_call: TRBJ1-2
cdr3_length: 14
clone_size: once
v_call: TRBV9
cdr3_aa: CASSVGEGLNGYTF
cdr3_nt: TGTGCCAGCAGCGTGGGAGAGGGACTCAATGGCTACACCTTC

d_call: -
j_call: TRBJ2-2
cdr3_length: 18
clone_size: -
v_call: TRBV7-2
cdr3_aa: CASSLGPRVGRDTGELFF
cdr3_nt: TGTGCCAGCAGCTTAGGCCCTAGAGTAGGCCGAGACACCGGGGAGCTGTTTTTT

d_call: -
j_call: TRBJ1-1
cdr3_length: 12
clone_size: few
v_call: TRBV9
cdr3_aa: CASSQPSRGVTF
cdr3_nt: TGTGCCAGCAGCCAGCCTTCCAGGGGTGTGACCTTT

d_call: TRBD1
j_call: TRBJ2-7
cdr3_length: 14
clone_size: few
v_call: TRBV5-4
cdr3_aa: CASSLTGQGYEQYF
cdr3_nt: TGTGCCAGCAGCCTTACGGGACAGGGTTACGAGCAGTACTTC

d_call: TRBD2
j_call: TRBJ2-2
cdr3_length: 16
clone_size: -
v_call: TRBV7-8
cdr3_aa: CASSVGLGANTGELFF
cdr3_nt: TGTGCCAGCAGTGTAGGACTAGGGGCGAACACCGGGGAGCTGTTTTTT

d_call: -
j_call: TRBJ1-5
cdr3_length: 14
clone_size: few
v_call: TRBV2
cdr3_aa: CASNLGGVGQPQHF
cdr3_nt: TGTGCCAGCAACCTCGGAGGGGTGGGACAGCCCCAGCATTTT

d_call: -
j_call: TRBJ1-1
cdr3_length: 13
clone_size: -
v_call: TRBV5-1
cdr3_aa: CASSAGLNTEAFF
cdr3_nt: TGCGCCAGCAGTGCAGGCCTAAACACTGAAGCTTTCTTT

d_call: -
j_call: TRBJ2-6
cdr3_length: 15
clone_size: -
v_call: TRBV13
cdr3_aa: CASSRLGGGANVLTF
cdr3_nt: TGTGCCAGCAGCCGCCTGGGGGGTGGGGCCAACGTCCTGACTTTC

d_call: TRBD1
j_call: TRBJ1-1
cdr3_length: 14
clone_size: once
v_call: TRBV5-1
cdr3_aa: CASSRGQLNTEAFF
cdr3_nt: TGCGCCAGCAGCCGGGGACAGTTGAACACTGAAGCTTTCTTT

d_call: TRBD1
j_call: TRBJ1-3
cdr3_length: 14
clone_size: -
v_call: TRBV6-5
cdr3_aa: CASRQGALENTIYF
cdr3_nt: TGTGCCAGCAGACAGGGGGCGCTGGAAAACACCATATATTTT

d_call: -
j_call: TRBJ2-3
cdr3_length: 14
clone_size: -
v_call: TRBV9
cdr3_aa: CASSSGLLTDTQYF
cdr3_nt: TGTGCCAGCAGCTCAGGACTCCTCACAGATACGCAGTATTTT

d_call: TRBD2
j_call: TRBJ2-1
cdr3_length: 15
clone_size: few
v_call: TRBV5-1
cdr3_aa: CASSSGTSDYNEQFF
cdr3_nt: TGCGCCAGCAGCTCCGGGACTAGCGATTACAATGAGCAGTTCTTC

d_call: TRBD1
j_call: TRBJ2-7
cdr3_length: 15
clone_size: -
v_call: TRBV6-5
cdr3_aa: CASSKPGQFPYEQYF
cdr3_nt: TGTGCCAGCAGTAAACCGGGACAGTTCCCCTACGAGCAGTACTTC